This T cell receptor (beta chain) was recorded in a study of cytomegalovirus exposure and HLA in healthy donors. Overall study findings and caveats: The classifier reportedly diagnosed cytomegalovirus status with high sensitivity and specificity.

Details on this clone: What it binds is not known.

This CDR3 is built from 12 residues. V dropped 5 bases and J dropped 6 bases, with 10 bases sitting between them. Germline V lookup: CDR1 SQVTM, CDR2 ANQGSEA. The data were produced by immunoSEQ multiplex PCR, yet TCRdb's version contains in-frame clones alone and is incomplete. The sample shows fewer than 120,000 clones, roughly 89% of them seen only once. The sample taken for sequencing was PBMCs. This receptor was taken from a woman younger than 30 in good health and CMV-seronegative. The chain joins TRBV29-1 to TRBJ2-2; possible D gene TRBD2, 5 bases. The CDR3, as DNA: TGCAGCGTTCGGACCGGGGCCGGGGAGCTGTTTTTT. It translates to CSVRTGAGELFF.